The T cell receptor beta chain described here comes from a study of beta chain features in type 1 diabetes. Study-wide points: Patients with Type 1 diabetes showed moderately but significantly shorter TCRB CDR3s in all four CD4+ subsets.

This clone was observed a handful of times. No antigen is known for it. Trimming pared 5 bases from V and 3 bases from J, leaving 10 bases between. Germline lookup yields CDR1 SQVTM and CDR2 ANQGSEA. The CDR3 runs to 13 residues. The study reverse transcribed the entire isolated RNA, so it sequenced expressed TCRB transcripts. Sequenced by immunoSEQ multiplex PCR; TCRdb stores in-frame clones only, minus some. Found here are just under 150,000 clones, approximately 13% of them singletons; the top ten hold about 1.3%. The rearrangement joins TRBV29-1 to TRBJ2-2; D is uncertain. The sequenced material came from central memory CD4+ T cells from blood. The receptor's source is a man younger than 35 with type 1 diabetes. For the CDR3, the DNA is TGCAGCGTTCTCTGGGAATACACCGGGGAGCTGTTTTTT. It specifies CSVLWEYTGELFF.